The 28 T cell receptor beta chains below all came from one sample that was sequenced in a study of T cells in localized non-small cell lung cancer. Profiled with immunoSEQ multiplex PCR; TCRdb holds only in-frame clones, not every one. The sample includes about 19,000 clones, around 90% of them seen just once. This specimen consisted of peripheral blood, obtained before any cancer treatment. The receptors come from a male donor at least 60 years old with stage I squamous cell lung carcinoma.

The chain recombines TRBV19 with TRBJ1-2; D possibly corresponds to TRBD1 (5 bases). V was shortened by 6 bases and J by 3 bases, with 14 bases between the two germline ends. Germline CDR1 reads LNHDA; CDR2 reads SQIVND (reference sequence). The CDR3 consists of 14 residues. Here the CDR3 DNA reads TGTGCCAGTAGATTAAATGGAGGGGACTATGGCTACACCTTC. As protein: CASRLNGGDYGYTF.

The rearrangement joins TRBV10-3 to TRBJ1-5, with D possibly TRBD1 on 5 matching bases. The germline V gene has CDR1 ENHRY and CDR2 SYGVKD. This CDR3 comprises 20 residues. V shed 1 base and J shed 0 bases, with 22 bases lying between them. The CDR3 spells CAISEFPPGPSSDSNQPQHF. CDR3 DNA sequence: TGTGCCATCAGTGAGTTTCCGCCGGGACCGTCGTCCGATAGCAATCAGCCCCAGCATTTT.

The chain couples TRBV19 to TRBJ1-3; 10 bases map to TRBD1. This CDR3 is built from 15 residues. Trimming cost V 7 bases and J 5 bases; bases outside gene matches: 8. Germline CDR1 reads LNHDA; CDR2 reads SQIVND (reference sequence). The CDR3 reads CASIPRQGARNTIYF. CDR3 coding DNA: TGTGCCAGTATTCCTCGACAGGGGGCACGAAACACCATATATTTT. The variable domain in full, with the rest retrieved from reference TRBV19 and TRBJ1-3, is DGGITQSPKYLFRKEGQNVTLSCEQNLNHDAMYWYRQDPGQGLRLIYYSQIVNDFQKGDIAEGYSVSREKKESFPLTVTSAQKNPTAFYLCASIPRQGARNTIYFGEGSWLTVV.

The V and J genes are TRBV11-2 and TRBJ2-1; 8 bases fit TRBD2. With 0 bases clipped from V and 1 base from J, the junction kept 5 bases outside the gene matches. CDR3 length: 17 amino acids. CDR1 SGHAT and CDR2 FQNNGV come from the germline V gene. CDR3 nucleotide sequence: TGTGCCAGCAGCTTAGAACAGGCGGGAGGATCCTACAATGAGCAGTTCTTC. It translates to CASSLEQAGGSYNEQFF.

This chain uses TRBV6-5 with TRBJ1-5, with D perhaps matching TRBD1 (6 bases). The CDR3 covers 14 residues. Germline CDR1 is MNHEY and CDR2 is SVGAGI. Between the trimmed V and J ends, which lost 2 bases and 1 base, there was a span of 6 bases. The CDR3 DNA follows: TGTGCCAGCAGTTACCAGGGGAGCAATCAGCCCCAGCATTTT. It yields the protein CASSYQGSNQPQHF.

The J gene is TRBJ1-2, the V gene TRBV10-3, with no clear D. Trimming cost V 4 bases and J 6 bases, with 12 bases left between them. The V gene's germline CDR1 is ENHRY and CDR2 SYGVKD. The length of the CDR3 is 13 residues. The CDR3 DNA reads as TGTGCCATCAGTGTTGAGGGATTGGATGGCTACACCTTC. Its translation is CAISVEGLDGYTF.

The CDR3 loop is CATKGHTTTDTQYF. For the CDR3, the DNA is TGTGCCACTAAGGGACACACTACTACAGATACGCAGTATTTT. V and J are TRBV19 and TRBJ2-3, with a possible D match to TRBD1 (6 bases). The germline V gene has CDR1 LNHDA and CDR2 SQIVND (reference sequence). The germline V and J ends were trimmed by 10 bases and 3 bases, with 17 bases remaining between them. This CDR3 region has 14 residues.

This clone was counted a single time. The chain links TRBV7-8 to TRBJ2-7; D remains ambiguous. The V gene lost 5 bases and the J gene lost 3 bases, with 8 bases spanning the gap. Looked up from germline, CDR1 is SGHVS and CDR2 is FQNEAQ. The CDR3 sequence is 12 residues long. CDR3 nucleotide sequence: TGTGCCAGCAGCGCGGCAGGCTACGAGCAGTACTTC. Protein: CASSAAGYEQYF. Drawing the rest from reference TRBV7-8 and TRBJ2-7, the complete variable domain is GAGVSQSPRYKVAKRGQDVALRCDPISGHVSLFWYQQALGQGPEFLTYFQNEAQLDKSGLPSDRFFAERPEGSVSTLKIQRTQQEDSAVYLCASSAAGYEQYFGPGTRLTVT.

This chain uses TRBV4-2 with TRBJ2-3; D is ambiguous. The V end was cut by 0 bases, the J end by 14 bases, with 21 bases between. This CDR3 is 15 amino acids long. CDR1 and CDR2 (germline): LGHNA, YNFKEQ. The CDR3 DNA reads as TGTGCCAGCAGCCAAGATTATTCCGGGCCTCGACCCCCGTATTTT. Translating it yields CASSQDYSGPRPPYF.

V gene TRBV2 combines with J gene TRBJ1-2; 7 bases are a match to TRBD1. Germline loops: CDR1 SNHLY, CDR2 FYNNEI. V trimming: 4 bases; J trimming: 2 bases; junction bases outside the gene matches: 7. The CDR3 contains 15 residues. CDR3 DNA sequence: TGTGCCAGCAGTGCGTACACAGGGGAGAACTATGGCTACACCTTC. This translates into CASSAYTGENYGYTF.

The DNA of the CDR3 is TGTGCCAGCAGTCCGCCGGGAGGGAGCACAGATACGCAGTATTTT. It yields the protein CASSPPGGSTDTQYF. The V gene is TRBV6-5, the J gene TRBJ2-3; TRBD2 aligns across 8 bases. J lost 0 bases, V lost 5 bases, and 4 bases had no gene match. The CDR3 is 15 amino acids. CDR1 and CDR2 (germline): MNHEY, SVGAGI.

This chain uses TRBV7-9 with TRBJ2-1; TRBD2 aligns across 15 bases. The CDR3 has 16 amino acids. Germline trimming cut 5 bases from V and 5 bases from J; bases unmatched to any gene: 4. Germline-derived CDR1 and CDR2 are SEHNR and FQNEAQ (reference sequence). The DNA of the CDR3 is TGTGCCAGCAGCGATCGGACTAGCGGGAGGGACAATGAGCAGTTCTTC. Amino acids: CASSDRTSGRDNEQFF.

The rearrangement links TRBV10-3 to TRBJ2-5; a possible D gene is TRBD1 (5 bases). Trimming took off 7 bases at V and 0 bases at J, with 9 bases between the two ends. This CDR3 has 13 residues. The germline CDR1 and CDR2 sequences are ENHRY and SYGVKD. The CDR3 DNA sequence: TGTGCCATCAAGGAACAGGACCAAGAGACCCAGTACTTC. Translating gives CAIKEQDQETQYF.

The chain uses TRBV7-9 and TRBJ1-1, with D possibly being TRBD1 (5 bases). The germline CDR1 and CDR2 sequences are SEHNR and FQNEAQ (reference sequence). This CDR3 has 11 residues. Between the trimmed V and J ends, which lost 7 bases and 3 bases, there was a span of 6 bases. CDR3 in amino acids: CASTGYTEAFF. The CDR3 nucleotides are TGTGCCAGCACAGGGTACACTGAAGCTTTCTTT. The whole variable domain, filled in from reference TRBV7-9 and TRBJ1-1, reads DTGVSQNPRHKITKRGQNVTFRCDPISEHNRLYWYRQTLGQGPEFLTYFQNEAQLEKSRLLSDRFSAERPKGSFSTLEIQRTEQGDSAMYLCASTGYTEAFFGQGTRLTVV.

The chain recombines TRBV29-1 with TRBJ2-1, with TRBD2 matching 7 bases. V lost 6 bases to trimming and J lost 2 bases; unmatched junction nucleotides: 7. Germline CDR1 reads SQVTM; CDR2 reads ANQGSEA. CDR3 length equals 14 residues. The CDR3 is CSVRQRDTYNEQFF. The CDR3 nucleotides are TGCAGCGTCCGTCAGCGGGATACCTACAATGAGCAGTTCTTC.

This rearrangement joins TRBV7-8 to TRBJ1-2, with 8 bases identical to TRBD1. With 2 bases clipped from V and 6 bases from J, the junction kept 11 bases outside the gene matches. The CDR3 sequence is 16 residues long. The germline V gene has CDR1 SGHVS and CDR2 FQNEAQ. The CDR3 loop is CASSLRGAGGLDGYTF. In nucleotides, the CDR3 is TGTGCCAGCAGCTTAAGGGGGGCAGGGGGCCTCGATGGCTACACCTTC. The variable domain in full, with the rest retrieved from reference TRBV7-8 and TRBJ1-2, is GAGVSQSPRYKVAKRGQDVALRCDPISGHVSLFWYQQALGQGPEFLTYFQNEAQLDKSGLPSDRFFAERPEGSVSTLKIQRTQQEDSAVYLCASSLRGAGGLDGYTFGSGTRLTVV.

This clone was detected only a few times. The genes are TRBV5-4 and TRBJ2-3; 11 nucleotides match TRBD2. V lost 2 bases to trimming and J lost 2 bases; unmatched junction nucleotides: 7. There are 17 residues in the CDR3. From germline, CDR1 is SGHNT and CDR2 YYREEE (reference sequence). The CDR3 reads CASSLRLAGGPTDTQYF. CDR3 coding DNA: TGTGCCAGCAGCTTAAGGCTAGCGGGAGGACCCACAGATACGCAGTATTTT.

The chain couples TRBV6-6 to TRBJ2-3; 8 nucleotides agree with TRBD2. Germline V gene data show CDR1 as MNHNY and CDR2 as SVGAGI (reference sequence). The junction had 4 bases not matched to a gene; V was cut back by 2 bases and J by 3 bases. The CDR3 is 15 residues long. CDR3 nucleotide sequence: TGTGCCAGCAGTTACGTCGGGACTAGTACAGATACGCAGTATTTT. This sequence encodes CASSYVGTSTDTQYF.

The DNA of the CDR3 is TGTGCCAGCAGTCCAACAGGGTCCTCTGGGGCCAACGTCCTGACTTTC. Its protein is CASSPTGSSGANVLTF. The J gene is TRBJ2-6, the V gene TRBV27; tentative D call: TRBD1 (6 bases). V lost 5 bases, J lost 0 bases, and 11 bases lay in between. This CDR3 region has 16 residues. Germline lookup yields CDR1 MNHEY and CDR2 SMNVEV (reference sequence).

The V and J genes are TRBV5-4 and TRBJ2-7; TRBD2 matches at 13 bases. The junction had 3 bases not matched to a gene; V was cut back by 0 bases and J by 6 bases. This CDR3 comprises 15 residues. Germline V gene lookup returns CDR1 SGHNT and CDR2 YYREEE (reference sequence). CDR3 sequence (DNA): TGTGCCAGCAGCTTGGCCGGGACTAGCGGGATCGAGCAGTACTTC. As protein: CASSLAGTSGIEQYF.

The CDR3 loop is CASSLEGAGELFF. In DNA form, the CDR3 reads TGTGCCAGCAGCTTAGAAGGGGCCGGGGAGCTGTTTTTT. The chain recombines TRBV11-3 with TRBJ2-2; TRBD1 is a possible D gene (5 bases). Germline values: CDR1 SGHNT, CDR2 YENEEA. There are 13 residues in the CDR3. With 0 bases removed from V and 6 bases from J, the gap between germline ends came to 5 bases.

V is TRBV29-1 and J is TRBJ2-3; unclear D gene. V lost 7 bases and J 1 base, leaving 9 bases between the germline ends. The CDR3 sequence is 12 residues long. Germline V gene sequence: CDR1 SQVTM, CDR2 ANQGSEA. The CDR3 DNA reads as TGCAGCGCCACGGAACGCACAGATACGCAGTATTTT. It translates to CSATERTDTQYF.

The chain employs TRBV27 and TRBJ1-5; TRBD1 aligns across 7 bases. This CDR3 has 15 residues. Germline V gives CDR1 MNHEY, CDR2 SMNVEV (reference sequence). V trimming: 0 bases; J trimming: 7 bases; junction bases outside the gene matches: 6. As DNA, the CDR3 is TGTGCCAGCAGTTTATCAGGGACAGTGAAGCAGCCCCAGCATTTT. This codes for CASSLSGTVKQPQHF.

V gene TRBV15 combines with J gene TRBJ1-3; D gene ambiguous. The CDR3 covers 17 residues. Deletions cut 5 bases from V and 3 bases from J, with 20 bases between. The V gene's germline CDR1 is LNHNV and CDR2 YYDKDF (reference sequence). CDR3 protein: CATSLHPNIGGGNTIYF. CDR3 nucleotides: TGTGCCACCAGCTTACACCCCAATATCGGTGGTGGAAACACCATATATTTT.

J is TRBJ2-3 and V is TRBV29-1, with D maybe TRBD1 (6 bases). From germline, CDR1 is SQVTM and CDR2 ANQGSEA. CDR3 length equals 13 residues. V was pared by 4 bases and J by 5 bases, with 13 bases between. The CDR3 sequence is CSVVKQGVDTQYF. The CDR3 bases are TGCAGCGTTGTGAAACAGGGAGTAGATACGCAGTATTTT.

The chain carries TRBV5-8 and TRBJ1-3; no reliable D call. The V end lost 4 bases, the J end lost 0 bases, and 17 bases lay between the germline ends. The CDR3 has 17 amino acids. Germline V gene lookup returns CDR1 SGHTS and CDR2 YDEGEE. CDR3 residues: CASSPRKLFSSGNTIYF. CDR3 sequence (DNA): TGTGCCAGCAGCCCACGTAAACTTTTTAGCTCTGGAAACACCATATATTTT.

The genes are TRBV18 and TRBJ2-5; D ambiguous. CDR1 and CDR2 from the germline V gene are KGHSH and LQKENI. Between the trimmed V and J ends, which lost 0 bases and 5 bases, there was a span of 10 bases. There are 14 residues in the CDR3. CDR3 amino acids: CASSPPVGRETQYF. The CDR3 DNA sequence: TGTGCCAGCTCACCACCTGTCGGGCGGGAGACCCAGTACTTC.

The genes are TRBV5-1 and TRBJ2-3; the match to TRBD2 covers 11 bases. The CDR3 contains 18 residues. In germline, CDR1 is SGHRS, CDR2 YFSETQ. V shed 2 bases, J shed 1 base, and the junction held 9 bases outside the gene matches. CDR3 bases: TGCGCCAGCAGCTTTACTAGCGGGAGCCTTCCGGGCACAGATACGCAGTATTTT. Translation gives CASSFTSGSLPGTDTQYF.